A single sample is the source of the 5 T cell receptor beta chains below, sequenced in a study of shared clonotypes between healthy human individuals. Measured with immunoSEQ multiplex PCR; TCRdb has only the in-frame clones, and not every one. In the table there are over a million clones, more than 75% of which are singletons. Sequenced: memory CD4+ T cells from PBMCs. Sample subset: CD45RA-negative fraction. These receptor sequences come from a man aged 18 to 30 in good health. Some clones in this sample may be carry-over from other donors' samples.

The DNA of the CDR3 is TGTGCCAGCAGTGCGACTGCCGGGACTAGCGGGGTACGCTCCTACAATGAGCAGTTCTTC. Translation gives CASSATAGTSGVRSYNEQFF. The chain joins TRBV28 to TRBJ2-1; 13 positions agree with TRBD2. The CDR3 runs to 20 residues. The V gene end was trimmed by 5 bases and the J gene end by 0 bases; junction bases not matched to a gene: 13. In germline, CDR1 is MDHEN, CDR2 SYDVKM.

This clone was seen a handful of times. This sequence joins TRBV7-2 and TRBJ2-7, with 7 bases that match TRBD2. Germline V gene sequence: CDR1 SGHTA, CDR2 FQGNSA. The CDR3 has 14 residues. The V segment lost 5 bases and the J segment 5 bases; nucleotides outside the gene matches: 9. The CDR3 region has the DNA TGTGCCAGCAGCCGAGCGGCCGGGAGGAACGAGCAGTACTTC. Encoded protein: CASSRAAGRNEQYF.

The CDR3 spells CASSPDPTGYAFF. In DNA, the CDR3 is TGCGCCAGCAGCCCAGATCCGACAGGCTACGCTTTCTTT. The V and J genes are TRBV5-1 and TRBJ1-1; a possible D gene is TRBD1 (6 bases). The CDR3 runs to 13 residues. Trimming left V 4 bases short and J 11 bases short, with 18 bases between. Germline-derived CDR1 and CDR2 are SGHRS and YFSETQ.

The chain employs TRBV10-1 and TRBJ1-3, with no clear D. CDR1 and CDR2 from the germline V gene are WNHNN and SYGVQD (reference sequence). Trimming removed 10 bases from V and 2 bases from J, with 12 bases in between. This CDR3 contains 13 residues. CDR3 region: CATSPGTGNTIYF. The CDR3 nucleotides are TGCGCCACCAGCCCGGGGACTGGAAACACCATATATTTT.

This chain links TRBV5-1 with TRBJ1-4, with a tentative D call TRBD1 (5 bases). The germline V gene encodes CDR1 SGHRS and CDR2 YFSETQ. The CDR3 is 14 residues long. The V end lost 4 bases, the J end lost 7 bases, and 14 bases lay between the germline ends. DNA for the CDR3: TGCGCCAGCAGCCATAGGCAGGGCGGTGAAAAACTGTTTTTT. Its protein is CASSHRQGGEKLFF.